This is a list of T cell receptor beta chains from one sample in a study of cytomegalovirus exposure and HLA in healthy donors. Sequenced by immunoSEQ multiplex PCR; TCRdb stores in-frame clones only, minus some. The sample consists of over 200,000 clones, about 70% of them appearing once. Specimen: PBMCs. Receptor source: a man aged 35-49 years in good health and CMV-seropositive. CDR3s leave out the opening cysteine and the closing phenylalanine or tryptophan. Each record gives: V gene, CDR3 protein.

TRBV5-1	ASSLGQGSYEQY
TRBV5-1	ASSSDRAGTDTQY
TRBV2	ASRGTARTDTQY
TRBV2	ASSGTGFTGELF
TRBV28	ASKSGEQY
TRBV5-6	ASSFLERGPYEQY
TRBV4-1	ASSQDWGEQY
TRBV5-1	ASSLEDTTDTQY
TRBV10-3	AISELGTGNSPLH
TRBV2	ASSGSSYNEQF
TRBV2	ASSERLPQETQY
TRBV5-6	ASSFRYTEAF
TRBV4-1	ASSQDPLGQGNTGELF
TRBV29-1	SVDRGLGETQY
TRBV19	ASSRGDQGPQH
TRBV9	ASSLTGGAETQY
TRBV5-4	ASSHPGQGNYEQY
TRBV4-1	ASSLPGGSINTGELF
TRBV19	ASSIGQANLGETQY
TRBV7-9	ASSPQGAPDTQY
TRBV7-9	SSSLAGTDYT
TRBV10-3	AISESGGISTGKAF
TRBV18	ASSPSARGQGATDTQY
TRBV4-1	ASSQPDRGNGNTIY
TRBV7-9	ASSLNRDRDTDTQY